These T cell receptor beta chains were read from a single sample in a study of cytomegalovirus exposure and HLA in healthy donors. TCRdb's table, derived via immunoSEQ multiplex PCR, lists solely in-frame clones and lacks some. The sample includes 190,000 or so clones, 80% of them seen just once. The sequenced sample consisted of PBMCs. The receptors come from a boy between 5 and 17 years old in good health and CMV-seronegative. Each CDR3 is given with its conserved first and last residue.

J	V	CDR3
TRBJ2-5	TRBV19	CASGGGPWAQYF
TRBJ2-7	TRBV7-2	CASSWTAVSYEQYF
TRBJ2-7	TRBV7-9	CASSPNRGPREQYF
TRBJ1-3	TRBV9	CASSSLGGSSGNTIYF
TRBJ2-2	TRBV7-6	CASSRDRVNTGELFF
TRBJ1-5	TRBV7-9	CASSSDGGRLNQPQHF
TRBJ2-7	TRBV6-5	CASSEPGLGYEQYF
TRBJ1-1	TRBV9	CASSPQDNTEAFF
TRBJ1-1	TRBV6-1	CASKTTGPEAFF
TRBJ1-5	TRBV9	CASSVGGSNQPQHF
TRBJ2-1	TRBV4-2	CASSPITADRGLGNEQFF
TRBJ2-3	TRBV15	CATSRPAGAGTDTQYF
TRBJ2-7	TRBV5-6	CASSFYGTVIYEQYF
TRBJ2-3	TRBV18	CASSPVVGGRTDTQYF
TRBJ1-6	TRBV10-3	CAISDLQGSNSPLHF
TRBJ2-5	TRBV2	CASSTTGGVETQYF
TRBJ2-7	TRBV19	CASPRGGEQYF
TRBJ2-5	TRBV27	CASSSRQTRTSCSQETQYF
TRBJ1-1	TRBV6-6	CASNSGGRTEAFF
TRBJ1-1	TRBV7-9	CASSNDLDRVLNTEAFF
TRBJ2-1	TRBV6-7	CASSYPICTGGGEQFF
TRBJ1-1	TRBV29-1	CSVGAGGTEAFF
TRBJ1-1	TRBV27	CASKPTGQFGAEAFF
TRBJ1-3	TRBV4-2	CASSQERMGLSGNTIYF
TRBJ1-1	TRBV20-1	CSAVLNTEAFF
TRBJ2-6	TRBV10-3	CAISETGGANVLTF
TRBJ1-5	TRBV6-1	CASSREGQGQHF
TRBJ1-2	TRBV4-1	CASSQESNRGDGYTF
TRBJ2-5	TRBV30	CAWRLAGVETQYF
TRBJ2-1	TRBV4-1	CASSHPGRGGRNEQFF
TRBJ2-3	TRBV5-1	CASSLGQASDTQYF
TRBJ2-7	TRBV7-2	CASSLWTGLSYEQYF
TRBJ1-1	TRBV5-4	CASSLMDRWGNTEAFF
TRBJ1-5	TRBV27	CASSLGLFSNQPQHF
TRBJ2-1	TRBV2	CASRQGNEQFF
TRBJ1-1	TRBV5-8	CASSLGDRENTEAFF
TRBJ2-6	TRBV6-1	CASSGQGTGANVLTF
TRBJ1-3	TRBV11-3	CASSLDSAGFTGNTIYF
TRBJ1-2	TRBV7-3	CASSLGTGANYGYTF
TRBJ2-7	TRBV7-2	CASSLVTAYEQYF
TRBJ1-2	TRBV30	CAWRVTGGGGYTF
TRBJ1-4	TRBV2	CASSGGTGVSEKLFF
TRBJ1-1	TRBV29-1	CSVSGMELGTEAFF
TRBJ1-4	TRBV7-2	CASSLVGGALFF
TRBJ1-1	TRBV5-4	CASSLRGGTVNTEAFF
TRBJ2-7	TRBV29-1	CSVRRATYEQYF
TRBJ1-1	TRBV28	CASWGVMNTEAFF
TRBJ1-3	TRBV6-1	CASSEAHSGNTIYF
TRBJ1-4	TRBV30	CAWSGYSRGVDEKLFF
TRBJ1-1	TRBV28	CASRAGGMNTEAFF
TRBJ2-7	TRBV29-1	CSVEIPGGKYEQYF
TRBJ2-7	TRBV10-3	CAIRTQTGTAGEQYF